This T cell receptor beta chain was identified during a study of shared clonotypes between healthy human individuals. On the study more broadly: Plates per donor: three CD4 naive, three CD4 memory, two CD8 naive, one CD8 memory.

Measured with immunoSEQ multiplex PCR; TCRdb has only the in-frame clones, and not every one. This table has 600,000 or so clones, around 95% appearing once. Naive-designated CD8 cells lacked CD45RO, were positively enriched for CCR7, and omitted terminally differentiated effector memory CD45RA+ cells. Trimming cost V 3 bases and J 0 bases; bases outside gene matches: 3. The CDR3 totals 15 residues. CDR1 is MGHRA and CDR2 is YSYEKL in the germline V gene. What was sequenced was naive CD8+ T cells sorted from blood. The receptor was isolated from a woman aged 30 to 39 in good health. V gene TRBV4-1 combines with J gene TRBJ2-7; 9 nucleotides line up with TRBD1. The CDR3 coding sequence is TGCGCCAGCAGCCATCCGGGACAGGGCTCCTACGAGCAGTACTTC. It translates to CASSHPGQGSYEQYF.